This T cell receptor (beta chain) came from a study of post-analysis software for immune sequencing data (dated by TCRdb to the mid-2010s). Background for the entire study: The recorded disease courses included relapsing-remitting, secondary progressive and progressive-relapsing multiple sclerosis, and some patients had no subtype annotation. The multiple sclerosis patient repertoires were compared with 11 previously published healthy control repertoires from donors aged about 6 to 26 years. A subset of samples was prepared in parallel using single-end sample barcoding, then pooled and co-amplified after Illumina adapter ligation.

Library method: PCR. Sequencer: Illumina HiSeq 2500. To reduce PCR and sequencing biases, unique molecular identifiers were incorporated into the TCR beta cDNA libraries. Roughly 0.5 million cDNA molecules were obtained per 1 to 10 million input T cells, so each molecule approximated one T cell. Patient libraries were prepared and sequenced with the same protocol used for the earlier healthy control dataset. Within a given batch, samples were prepared together, multiplexed and sequenced on the same HiSeq lane. The study's processing was this. Raw barcoded reads were processed with MIGEC, discarding single-read molecular identifier groups before consensus assembly and CDR3 extraction. Clonotype tables were post-analysed with VDJtools, normalizing diversity by down-sampling all datasets to the smallest sample size. To correct batch-related cross-sample contamination, repertoire overlap clustering matched CDR3 amino acid sequences but not nucleotide sequences. TCRdb took the public reads, trimmed them with fastp at Q25, ran MiXCR for clone calling and kept in-frame beta chains. Rows with one shared CDR3 protein collapse into an entry with the most common genes and DNA. TCRdb's processing, not the authors' own work, is the source of the V and J calls. This sample comprises under 900,000 distinct CDR3 sequences, approximately 53% of them detected only once. Around 4.5% of the sample goes to the ten largest clones.

To demonstrate the VDJtools post-analysis software, the study profiled TCR beta repertoires from the peripheral blood of under 15 young patients with multiple sclerosis. The patients with multiple sclerosis were children and adolescents between roughly 6 and 15 years of age. Including the terminal cysteine and phenylalanine, the CDR3 comprises 15 residues. Solely the CDR3 DNA is kept, with 45 bases framed from the first base. V ends up 0 bases short and J 0 bases short, with an unmatched junction base count of 3. From a lookup of the germline V gene, CDR1 and CDR2 are SGHRS and YFSETQ. A few counts support this clonotype. Which antigen it targets is not known. One base away there is no much larger clone; base qualities are not given. Points the paper makes about the study in general: The control group was slightly older than the multiple sclerosis patient group. Multiple sclerosis patients had significantly lower normalized Chao1 diversity than controls, a result that suggests substantial peripheral T-cell clonal expansion. Significantly higher frequencies in patients than in controls were found for roughly five TRBV segments, including TRBV5-6, TRBV5-1 and TRBV20-1. Direct clustering with F measure showed strong co-clustering of samples prepared in the same batch, prompting a batch-effect correction.

The sequenced sample consisted of blood. The chain is assembled from TRBV5-1 and TRBJ2-7; the junction holds 7 bases that match TRBD2. This sequence originates from a girl between 10 and 17 years old with multiple sclerosis. CDR3 sequence: CASSLEPGGSYEQYF. The sequence in DNA is TGCGCCAGCAGCTTGGAGCCGGGAGGCTCCTACGAGCAGTACTTC.